Following are 3 T cell receptor beta chains from one sample sequenced in a study of control samples from healthy donors and cancer patients (dated by TCRdb to between 2020 and 2021). The library was generated by the immunoSEQ multiplex PCR assay. TCRdb provides this immuneACCESS table in a form limited to in-frame rearrangements. Some clones are lacking; in checked studies, under half of them reflect an unresolved V gene, and why the rest are absent is not known. In this sample the table shows fewer than 200,000 clones, about 93% of which occur a single time. 4.1% of the sample is taken by the ten largest. Sequenced: blood. Every receptor here comes from a woman in her sixties or seventies in good health.

Only a few counts were recorded for this clone. The V gene is TRBV5-1, the J gene TRBJ1-4; no clear D. The CDR3 runs 15 residues. CDR1 is SGHRS, CDR2 YFSETQ, per germline. Between the trimmed V and J ends, which lost 0 bases and 3 bases, there was a span of 9 bases. CDR3 sequence reads: CASSLDGRSNEKLFF. The CDR3 nucleotides are TGCGCCAGCAGCTTGGACGGCAGGTCTAATGAAAAACTGTTTTTT.

Regarding this clone: The junction shows a germline mismatch at one end, possibly a read error. The chain has TRBV4-1 and TRBJ1-1; 7 positions agree with TRBD1. Germline CDR1 and CDR2: MGHRA and YSYEKL. The CDR3 runs 12 residues. The CDR3 sequence is CASSQGQGRVLF. Written as DNA, the CDR3 is TGCGCCAGCAGCCAAGGACAGGGAAGAGTACTTTTT.

This rearrangement joins TRBV19 to TRBJ1-1, with 9 bases identical to TRBD1. The CDR3 runs to 14 residues. Germline trimming cut 7 bases from V and 5 bases from J; bases unmatched to any gene: 8. Germline V gene data show CDR1 as LNHDA and CDR2 as SQIVND (reference sequence). CDR3 in DNA: TGTGCCAGTACCGTAACAGGGGGCATAACTGAAGCTTTCTTT. This gives the protein CASTVTGGITEAFF.